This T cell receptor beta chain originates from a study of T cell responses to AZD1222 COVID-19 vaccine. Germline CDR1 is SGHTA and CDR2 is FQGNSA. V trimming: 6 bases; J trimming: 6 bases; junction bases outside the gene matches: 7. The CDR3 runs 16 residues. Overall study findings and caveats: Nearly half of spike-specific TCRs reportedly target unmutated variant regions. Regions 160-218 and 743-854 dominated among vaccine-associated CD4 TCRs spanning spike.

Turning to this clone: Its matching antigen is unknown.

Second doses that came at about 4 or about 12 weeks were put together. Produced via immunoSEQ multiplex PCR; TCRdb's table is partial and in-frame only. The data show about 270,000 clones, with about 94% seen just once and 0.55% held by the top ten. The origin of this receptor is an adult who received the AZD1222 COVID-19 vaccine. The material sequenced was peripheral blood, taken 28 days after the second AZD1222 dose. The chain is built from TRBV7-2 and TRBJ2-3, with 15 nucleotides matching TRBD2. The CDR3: CASRSRTSGRVDTQYF. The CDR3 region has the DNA TGTGCCAGCAGATCCCGGACTAGCGGGAGGGTGGATACGCAGTATTTT.